This TCR beta chain was sequenced for a study of cytomegalovirus exposure and HLA in healthy donors. The wider study: Membership in the Caucasian-associated ancestry cluster was found for about four fifths of approximately 380 genotyped donors.

PCR amplification relied on 60 Vbeta primers (plus 13 Jbeta primers). Sequencing was performed with immunoSEQ multiplex PCR; in TCRdb, only in-frame clones are kept and a portion is missing. The table includes some 85,000 clones, 78% detected once. Overall study findings and caveats: Per published reports, the classifier diagnosed cytomegalovirus status with high specificity and sensitivity. Later on, analysis showed that most CMV-associated TCR beta chains appeared to be HLA-restricted.

Losses at the gene ends were 4 bases for V and 4 bases for J; bases not matched to a gene: 1. The germline V gene encodes CDR1 MGHDK and CDR2 SYGVNS. CDR3 length: 13 amino acids. On this clone: Its target is unknown.

The TCR was taken from a man aged 18 to 35 in good health and CMV-seropositive. The J gene is TRBJ1-1, the V gene TRBV25-1; 9 bases map to TRBD1. Sequencing input: PBMCs. Here the CDR3 reads CASSATGGTEAFF. The CDR3 nucleotides read TGTGCCAGCAGTGCGACAGGGGGCACTGAAGCTTTCTTT.